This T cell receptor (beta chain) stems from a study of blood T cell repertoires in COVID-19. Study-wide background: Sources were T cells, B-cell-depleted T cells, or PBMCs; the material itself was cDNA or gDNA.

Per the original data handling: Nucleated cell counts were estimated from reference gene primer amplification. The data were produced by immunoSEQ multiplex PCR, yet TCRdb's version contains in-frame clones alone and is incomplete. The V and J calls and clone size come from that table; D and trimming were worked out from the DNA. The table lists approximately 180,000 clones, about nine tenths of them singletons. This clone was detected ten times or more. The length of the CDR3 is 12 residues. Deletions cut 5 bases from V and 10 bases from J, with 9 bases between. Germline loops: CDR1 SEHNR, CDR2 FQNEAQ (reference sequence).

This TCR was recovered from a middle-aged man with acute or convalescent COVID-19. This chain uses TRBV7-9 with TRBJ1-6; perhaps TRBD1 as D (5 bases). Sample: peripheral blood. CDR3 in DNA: TGTGCCAGCAGCCGGACATCATCACCCCTCCACTTT. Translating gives CASSRTSSPLHF. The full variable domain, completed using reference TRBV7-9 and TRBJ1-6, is DTGVSQNPRHKITKRGQNVTFRCDPISEHNRLYWYRQTLGQGPEFLTYFQNEAQLEKSRLLSDRFSAERPKGSFSTLEIQRTEQGDSAMYLCASSRTSSPLHFGNGTRLTVT.